A single sample is the source of the 4 T cell receptor beta chains below, sequenced in a study of blood T cell repertoires in COVID-19. TCRdb's table, derived via immunoSEQ multiplex PCR, lists solely in-frame clones and lacks some. The data hold about 200,000 clones, with roughly 80% observed a single time. What was sequenced was peripheral blood. The receptors come from a woman aged 70-85 years with acute or convalescent COVID-19.

The J gene is TRBJ1-2, the V gene TRBV6-5; 7 nucleotides align to TRBD1. CDR1 MNHEY and CDR2 SVGAGI come from the germline V gene. The ends lost 7 bases at V and 8 bases at J; junction bases unmatched: 13. This CDR3 is built from 14 residues. CDR3 DNA: TGTGCCAGCATCGACAGGGCTCCGGCGGACGGCTACACCTTC. Translated: CASIDRAPADGYTF.

The genes are TRBV21-1 and TRBJ1-5; the DNA was not used to check the table's D call, TRBD1. TRBV21-1 is recorded as a pseudogene. The CDR3 sequence is 15 residues long. In DNA form, the CDR3 reads TGTGCCAGCAACCAGGACAGGGGAGGCAATCAGCCCCAGCATTTT. Translated: CASNQDRGGNQPQHF.

The V and J genes are TRBV27 and TRBJ1-6, with D possibly being TRBD1 (5 bases). The CDR3 has 16 amino acids. The V and J ends lost 0 bases and 7 bases respectively, with 13 bases between them. From germline, CDR1 is MNHEY and CDR2 SMNVEV (reference sequence). CDR3 nucleotides: TGTGCCAGCAGTTTATCGGCTGGGGGGTGGAATTCACCCCTCCACTTT. This encodes CASSLSAGGWNSPLHF.

This clone was observed a single time. The chain has TRBV11-2 and TRBJ2-7; D might be TRBD1 (6 bases). Per the germline V gene, CDR1 is SGHAT and CDR2 is FQNNGV. V was clipped by 5 bases and J by 0 bases, with 17 bases between them. The CDR3 is 16 residues long. Here the CDR3 DNA reads TGTGCCAGCAGCGAATTGCCGACAGGTCCCTCCTACGAGCAGTACTTC. It specifies CASSELPTGPSYEQYF.